Following are 20 T cell receptor beta chains from one sample sequenced in a study of molecular identifiers for immune sequencing clone quantification. TCRdb re-called the PCR reads with MiXCR, one entry per CDR3 protein. Among some 590,000 distinct CDR3 sequences listed, 25% were seen once. The sample was naive CD8+ T cells from blood, with Jurkat cell RNA spiked in. Subset: FACS-sorted CD8+CD4-CCR7+CD45RA+ naive T cells. The receptors shown here come from a human donor in good health. Some libraries in this study had Jurkat cell RNA spiked in.

This clonotype was seen repeatedly, ten times or more. This chain connects TRBV7-2 to TRBJ2-7; D remains ambiguous. The germline V gene encodes CDR1 SGHTA and CDR2 FQGNSA. Trimming removed 4 bases at V and 5 bases at J, with 12 bases between. The CDR3 loop spans 13 amino acids. The CDR3 region is CASSYPPEDEQYF. CDR3 nucleotide sequence: TGTGCCAGCAGCTACCCCCCTGAGGACGAGCAGTACTTC.

The V and J genes are TRBV27 and TRBJ2-3; D gene unclear. The J call may not be correct, given that the DNA end is closer to TRBJ1-5. Germline CDR1 MNHEY, CDR2 SMNVEV (reference sequence). The CDR3 has 15 residues. The CDR3 DNA is TGTGCCAGCAGTTTGTGGCAGGATAGCACAGATACGCAGCATTTT. Its protein product is CASSLWQDSTDTQHF.

Regarding this clonotype: A single base separates this from a much larger clone, so it may be a read error. This chain connects TRBV27 to TRBJ1-1; D not certain. The CDR3 has 13 residues. Germline V gene data show CDR1 as MNHEY and CDR2 as SMNVEV (reference sequence). CDR3 DNA sequence: TGTGCCAGCAGTTTATTGGGGAGTCCTGAAGCTTCCTTT. Translated: CASSLLGSPEASF.

Concerning this clonotype: A junction end diverges from the germline sequence, so it may reflect a read error. This rearrangement joins TRBV7-9 to TRBJ2-5, with 10 bases fitting TRBD2. Germline V lookup: CDR1 SEHNR, CDR2 FQNEAQ (reference sequence). This CDR3 spans 16 amino acids. As DNA, the CDR3 is TGTGCCAGCAGCTTAAGCCTAGCGGGAGAACAAGAGCCCCAGTACTTC. It translates to CASSLSLAGEQEPQYF.

V is TRBV19 and J is TRBJ2-7, with 8 bases that match TRBD1. J lost 5 bases, V lost 3 bases, and 12 bases had no gene match. This CDR3 is built from 16 residues. Germline V gene sequence: CDR1 LNHDA, CDR2 SQIVND (reference sequence). As DNA, the CDR3 is TGTGCCAGTAGTATGGGCGACAGGGGAACGTTCCACGAGCAGTACTTC. It specifies CASSMGDRGTFHEQYF.

A remark on this clonotype: A much more abundant neighbour one base away suggests this may be a read error. This chain joins TRBV27 and TRBJ1-5, with a possible D match to TRBD1 (5 bases). Germline V lookup: CDR1 MNHEY, CDR2 SMNVEV (reference sequence). This CDR3 spans 15 amino acids. The V gene lost 6 bases and the J gene lost 5 bases, with 17 bases spanning the gap. The CDR3 region is CASRPAGDFDQPQHF. The CDR3 nucleotides read TGTGCCAGCAGACCCGCGGGGGACTTCGATCAGCCCCAGCATTTT.

The table lists this clonotype with many counts. The chain carries TRBV6-2 or TRBV6-3 and TRBJ1-1, with 7 bases identical to TRBD1. Looked up from germline, CDR1 is MNHEY and CDR2 is SVGEGT. This CDR3 comprises 14 residues. V shed 9 bases, J shed 0 bases, and the junction held 7 bases outside the gene matches. The CDR3 here is CASMRDRMNTEAFF. Written as DNA, the CDR3 is TGTGCCAGTATGCGGGACAGAATGAACACTGAAGCTTTCTTT.

Concerning this clonotype: This may arise from a read error, as a much more abundant clone is one base away. This rearrangement joins TRBV4-3 to TRBJ2-7; D call uncertain. The CDR3 consists of 16 residues. Germline V gene data show CDR1 as LGHNA and CDR2 as YSLEER. DNA for the CDR3: TGCACCAGCAGCCAAGAAGTTCGGGTTGGTGGGTACGAGCAGTACTTC. The encoded protein is CTSSQEVRVGGYEQYF.

This clonotype appeared a few times. The chain is built from TRBV27 and TRBJ2-7, with 10 bases lining up with TRBD1. The J segment lost 3 bases and the V segment lost 7 bases, leaving 9 bases of the junction unmatched. The CDR3 consists of 15 residues. Germline V gene data show CDR1 as MNHEY and CDR2 as SMNVEV (reference sequence). DNA of the CDR3: TGTGCCAGCAAGGTCGGGACAGGGGTACGCTACGAGCAGTACTTC. Its translation: CASKVGTGVRYEQYF.

A word on this clonotype: A much larger clone lies a single base off, so this may be a read error. The chain couples TRBV4-1 to TRBJ2-3; 7 nucleotides align to TRBD2. The CDR3 length is 16 residues. Germline CDR1 and CDR2: MGHRA and YSYEKL. CDR3 DNA: TGCGCCCGCAGCCAAGTTTCAAGCGGGGTTTTAGATACGCAGTATTTT. It is translated as CARSQVSSGVLDTQYF.

This clonotype was seen repeatedly, ten times or more. The rearrangement links TRBV4-3 to TRBJ2-1, with 8 bases that match TRBD2. CDR3 length equals 16 residues. Germline V CDR1 and CDR2: LGHNA, YSLEER. V lost 0 bases to trimming and J lost 8 bases; unmatched junction nucleotides: 9. CDR3 residues: CASSQDTGGASDEQFF. The CDR3 DNA sequence: TGCGCCAGCAGCCAAGATACCGGGGGGGCCAGTGATGAGCAGTTCTTC.

This chain uses TRBV6-5 with TRBJ2-5; weak D call: TRBD2 (5 bases). The CDR3 totals 13 residues. Germline lookup yields CDR1 MNHEY and CDR2 SVGAGI. The V end was cut by 2 bases, the J end by 9 bases, with 13 bases between. CDR3 residues: CASSYRGHEAQYF. The DNA for the CDR3 is TGTGCCAGCAGTTACAGAGGGCACGAGGCCCAGTACTTC.

This clonotype occurred many times. The chain joins TRBV11-2 to TRBJ1-5; no definite D call. Germline loops: CDR1 SGHAT, CDR2 FQNNGV. V was clipped by 0 bases and J by 7 bases, with 7 bases between them. The CDR3 consists of 13 residues. CDR3 in amino acids: CASSLDTGQPQHF. The CDR3 DNA reads as TGTGCCAGCAGCTTAGATACGGGACAGCCCCAGCATTTT.

The rearrangement uses TRBV29-1 and TRBJ1-4, with D perhaps TRBD1 (5 bases). The CDR3 length is 14 residues. Germline CDR1 reads SQVTM; CDR2 reads ANQGSEA. Trimming stripped 6 bases from V and 6 bases from J, with 17 bases between. The CDR3 region has the DNA TGCAGCGTGGAGGAGGGGACGGGGGATGAAAAACTGTTTTTT. This translates into CSVEEGTGDEKLFF.

In this sample, this clonotype turned up many times. This chain links TRBV4-1 with TRBJ1-4, with 8 positions matching TRBD1. V trimming: 4 bases; J trimming: 6 bases; junction bases outside the gene matches: 10. Germline assignment: CDR1 MGHRA and CDR2 YSYEKL. The CDR3 totals 16 residues. The CDR3 nucleotides are TGCGCCAGCAGCCCACAATACGAACAGGGGGATGAAAAACTGTTTTTT. This gives the protein CASSPQYEQGDEKLFF.

At least ten counts were recorded for this clonotype. The V call is TRBV6-6, the J call TRBJ2-4, with D possibly being TRBD1 or TRBD2 (5 bases each). Germline assignment: CDR1 MNHNY and CDR2 SVGAGI (reference sequence). This CDR3 region has 18 residues. The V gene lost 2 bases and the J gene lost 0 bases, with 17 bases spanning the gap. CDR3 loop: CASSYPERDPLAKNIQYF. CDR3 bases: TGTGCCAGCAGTTACCCTGAACGGGACCCTCTAGCCAAAAACATTCAGTACTTC.

The chain recombines TRBV19 with TRBJ2-5, with 11 positions matching TRBD1. CDR1 LNHDA and CDR2 SQIVND come from the germline V gene (reference sequence). The trim removed 5 bases at V and 9 bases at J, leaving 8 bases unmatched. This CDR3 region has 14 residues. CDR3 region: CASSWTGGYEPQYF. The DNA for the CDR3 is TGTGCCAGTAGTTGGACAGGGGGCTACGAGCCCCAGTACTTC. Supplemented by reference TRBV19 and TRBJ2-5, the full variable domain reads DGGITQSPKYLFRKEGQNVTLSCEQNLNHDAMYWYRQDPGQGLRLIYYSQIVNDFQKGDIAEGYSVSREKKESFPLTVTSAQKNPTAFYLCASSWTGGYEPQYFGPGTRLLVL.

A note on this clonotype: The junction shows a germline mismatch at one end, possibly a read error. V and J are TRBV14 and TRBJ2-3; D is perhaps TRBD1 (7 bases). Germline CDR1 reads SGHDN; CDR2 reads FVKESK. The CDR3 is made up of 17 amino acids. CDR3 in DNA: TGTGCCAGCAGCCAGTACTGGGGCGGGGACAGCACAGGTACGCAGTATTTT. This codes for CASSQYWGGDSTGTQYF.

This clonotype was picked up a small number of times. The chain joins TRBV20-1 to TRBJ2-1; TRBD1 or TRBD2 may be the D gene (5 bases each). V lost 6 bases to trimming and J lost 4 bases, with 31 bases between them. CDR3 size: 19 residues. Germline values: CDR1 DFQATT, CDR2 SNEGSKA (reference sequence). The CDR3 DNA sequence: TGCAGTGCCAGGGACCTGGGTGGGCAGGAGTCCGAGCTATACAATGAGCAGTTCTTC. This codes for CSARDLGGQESELYNEQFF.

The CDR3 coding sequence is TGTGCCAGCTCACCACCGTTAGGGGGAAAAGAAAAACTGTTTTTT. Its protein product is CASSPPLGGKEKLFF. The gene calls are TRBV18 and TRBJ1-4, with a weak D call TRBD1 (6 bases). The CDR3 is made up of 15 amino acids. V was shortened by 0 bases and J by 8 bases, with 13 bases between the two germline ends. The germline V gene has CDR1 KGHSH and CDR2 LQKENI.